This T cell receptor (beta chain) was profiled in a study of blood T cells in healthy people across ages. A second about 7 to 12 cycle PCR used barcoded and J-beta primers. TCRdb processed the 5' RACE reads anew with MiXCR; each CDR3 protein has one entry. The data show around 1,900,000 distinct CDR3 sequences, around 42% seen once. In germline, CDR1 is DFQATT, CDR2 SNEGSKA (reference sequence). With 3 bases removed from V and 4 bases from J, the gap between germline ends came to 17 bases. This CDR3 is built from 15 residues. The chain uses TRBV20-1 and TRBJ2-3; weak D call: TRBD2 (6 bases). This sequence was found in a human donor in good health. The sequenced sample consisted of blood. The CDR3 sequence: CSASRTTSTPDTQYF. The DNA for the CDR3 is TGCAGTGCTAGCCGGACTACAAGTACGCCAGATACGCAGTATTTT.